Listed below are T cell receptor beta chains from one sample, sequenced in a study of blood T cell repertoires in COVID-19. Only in-frame clones appear in the TCRdb table, and some are missing; sequencing was by immunoSEQ multiplex PCR. This table has some 150,000 clones, about 80% appearing once. Material: peripheral blood. The receptors here all came from a human donor in a cohort sampled during active COVID-19. CDR3s include the opening cysteine and the closing phenylalanine or tryptophan. Fields, in order: D gene, J gene, clone size, V gene, CDR3 DNA, CDR3 protein. The D gene is left open where the match is weak. Expanded clones are given a class, and other clones once, few, many or no size at all.

d_gene: NA
j_gene: TRBJ1-4
abundance: once
v_gene: TRBV30
CDR3nt: TGTGCCTGGAGTTCAGGGGAGGGAGTTGGTGAAAAACTGTTTTTT
CDR3aa: CAWSSGEGVGEKLFF

d_gene: NA
j_gene: TRBJ1-4
abundance: NA
v_gene: TRBV27
CDR3nt: TGTGCCAGCAGTCGACAGGCCGCTAATGAAAAACTGTTTTTT
CDR3aa: CASSRQAANEKLFF

d_gene: TRBD1
j_gene: TRBJ1-1
abundance: NA
v_gene: TRBV14
CDR3nt: TGTGCCAGCAGCCAATGGGACAGGGAAGCTTTCTTT
CDR3aa: CASSQWDREAFF

d_gene: TRBD1
j_gene: TRBJ2-2
abundance: NA
v_gene: TRBV3-1/TRBV3-2
CDR3nt: TGTGCCAGCAGCCACCGACAGGGGCAGAACACCGGGGAGCTGTTTTTT
CDR3aa: CASSHRQGQNTGELFF

d_gene: NA
j_gene: TRBJ2-2
abundance: NA
v_gene: TRBV5-4
CDR3nt: TGTGCCAGCAGCTTGGCCGGGGGTTCGGGCACCGGGGAGCTGTTTTTT
CDR3aa: CASSLAGGSGTGELFF

d_gene: TRBD2
j_gene: TRBJ2-1
abundance: few
v_gene: TRBV28
CDR3nt: TGTGCCAGCAGTTTACGGGAGCGGGGGGGCCTCGATGAGCAGTTCTTC
CDR3aa: CASSLRERGGLDEQFF

d_gene: NA
j_gene: TRBJ2-5
abundance: NA
v_gene: TRBV7-2
CDR3nt: TGTGCCAGCAGCAAAGAACGGCGCAGGGCCCAAGAGACCCAGTACTTC
CDR3aa: CASSKERRRAQETQYF

d_gene: TRBD2
j_gene: TRBJ2-1
abundance: NA
v_gene: TRBV29-1
CDR3nt: TGCAGCGTTTCCCCCGGGACTAGCGGGACCACGCCCCCGCAGTTCTTC
CDR3aa: CSVSPGTSGTTPPQFF

d_gene: NA
j_gene: TRBJ1-5
abundance: NA
v_gene: TRBV6-5
CDR3nt: TGTGCCAGCAGGGAGAGGATAACGGGACCCCAGCATTTT
CDR3aa: CASRERITGPQHF

d_gene: NA
j_gene: TRBJ2-3
abundance: NA
v_gene: TRBV28
CDR3nt: TGTGCCAGCAGTTTATACGGGAGCACAGATACGCAGTATTTT
CDR3aa: CASSLYGSTDTQYF

d_gene: NA
j_gene: TRBJ1-3
abundance: NA
v_gene: TRBV18
CDR3nt: TGTGCCAGCTCACCAAGCCGACAGGCCTCTGGAAACACCATATATTTT
CDR3aa: CASSPSRQASGNTIYF

d_gene: NA
j_gene: TRBJ1-2
abundance: NA
v_gene: TRBV12-3/TRBV12-4
CDR3nt: TGTGCCAGCAGGGGTGACAGGATCTATGGCTACACCTTC
CDR3aa: CASRGDRIYGYTF

d_gene: TRBD1
j_gene: TRBJ2-1
abundance: NA
v_gene: TRBV4-1
CDR3nt: TGCGCCAGCAGCCAAGATCGGCGGTTGAGGGGGCACAATGAGCAGTTCTTC
CDR3aa: CASSQDRRLRGHNEQFF

d_gene: NA
j_gene: TRBJ1-1
abundance: NA
v_gene: TRBV5-1
CDR3nt: TGCGCCAGCAGCTCCCCGGGACAAGTGACTGAAGCTTTCTTT
CDR3aa: CASSSPGQVTEAFF

d_gene: NA
j_gene: TRBJ2-2
abundance: NA
v_gene: TRBV2
CDR3nt: TGTGCCAGCAGCACACAGTCCGCGAACACCGGGGAGCTGTTTTTT
CDR3aa: CASSTQSANTGELFF

d_gene: TRBD1
j_gene: TRBJ1-4
abundance: NA
v_gene: TRBV5-4
CDR3nt: TGTGCCAGCAGCCCGAAGGGACAGGGGGCAACTAATGAAAAACTGTTTTTT
CDR3aa: CASSPKGQGATNEKLFF

d_gene: TRBD2
j_gene: TRBJ2-3
abundance: once
v_gene: TRBV7-8
CDR3nt: TGTGCCAGCAGCCCGGGGACTAGCGGGGGAATAGATACGCAGTATTTT
CDR3aa: CASSPGTSGGIDTQYF

d_gene: NA
j_gene: TRBJ1-6
abundance: NA
v_gene: TRBV5-6
CDR3nt: TGTGCCAGCAGCTTGGAGGGGAGGTATTCACCCCTCCACTTT
CDR3aa: CASSLEGRYSPLHF

d_gene: TRBD1
j_gene: TRBJ1-4
abundance: once
v_gene: TRBV7-2
CDR3nt: TGTGCCAGCAGCTCCAGGGGGCTGGGGGAAAAACTGTTTTTT
CDR3aa: CASSSRGLGEKLFF

d_gene: TRBD2
j_gene: TRBJ2-3
abundance: NA
v_gene: TRBV7-9
CDR3nt: TGTGCCAGCAGCCGATTAGCGGGTCTAGCGGATACGCAGTATTTT
CDR3aa: CASSRLAGLADTQYF

d_gene: NA
j_gene: TRBJ1-6
abundance: few
v_gene: TRBV7-9
CDR3nt: TGTGCCAGCAGCTTACGGCGGGGGATGGGTTCACCCCTCCACTTT
CDR3aa: CASSLRRGMGSPLHF

d_gene: NA
j_gene: TRBJ2-2
abundance: NA
v_gene: TRBV5-1
CDR3nt: TGCGCCAGCAGCAACGCTCTCACCAGGGGGGACACCGGGGAGCTGTTTTTT
CDR3aa: CASSNALTRGDTGELFF

d_gene: NA
j_gene: TRBJ2-7
abundance: NA
v_gene: TRBV9
CDR3nt: TGTGCCAGCAGCGTCCAGGGAAACGAGCAGTACTTC
CDR3aa: CASSVQGNEQYF

d_gene: NA
j_gene: TRBJ2-3
abundance: NA
v_gene: TRBV19
CDR3nt: TGTGCCAGTAGTGGCAGGGGTTTCGGTACGCAGTATTTT
CDR3aa: CASSGRGFGTQYF

d_gene: NA
j_gene: TRBJ2-1
abundance: few
v_gene: TRBV10-3
CDR3nt: TGTGCCACCCTAGGACTAAACAATGAGCAGTTCTTC
CDR3aa: CATLGLNNEQFF

d_gene: NA
j_gene: TRBJ2-5
abundance: NA
v_gene: TRBV7-6
CDR3nt: TGTGCCAGCAGCTTACAGAATGAGGCGACCCAGTACTTC
CDR3aa: CASSLQNEATQYF

d_gene: TRBD1
j_gene: TRBJ2-7
abundance: NA
v_gene: TRBV3-1/TRBV3-2
CDR3nt: TGTGCCAGCAGTCCTCCGGGACAGTGGCCCTACGAGCAGTACTTC
CDR3aa: CASSPPGQWPYEQYF

d_gene: NA
j_gene: TRBJ1-3
abundance: once
v_gene: TRBV18
CDR3nt: TGTGCCAGCTCACCAGACAGGAGCTCTGGAAACACCATATATTTT
CDR3aa: CASSPDRSSGNTIYF

d_gene: TRBD2
j_gene: TRBJ2-1
abundance: few
v_gene: TRBV5-1
CDR3nt: TGCGCCAGCAGCTCCAGCGGGAGGGCCGGGTATGAGCAGTTCTTC
CDR3aa: CASSSSGRAGYEQFF

d_gene: TRBD1
j_gene: TRBJ2-3
abundance: few
v_gene: TRBV24-1
CDR3nt: TGTGCCACCAGTTATACACCCCTAGGGACAGGGGCGACAGATACGCAGTATTTT
CDR3aa: CATSYTPLGTGATDTQYF

d_gene: NA
j_gene: TRBJ1-3
abundance: NA
v_gene: TRBV18
CDR3nt: TGTGCCAGCTCACCACTTAACAGTCAGTCGCGAAACACCATATATTTT
CDR3aa: CASSPLNSQSRNTIYF

d_gene: NA
j_gene: TRBJ1-2
abundance: NA
v_gene: TRBV4-1
CDR3nt: TGCGCCAGCAGCAGAGCTAACTATGGCTACACCTTC
CDR3aa: CASSRANYGYTF

d_gene: NA
j_gene: TRBJ1-5
abundance: NA
v_gene: TRBV30
CDR3nt: TGTGCCTGGAGTGGAGGAACCCGAAGCAATCAGCCCCAGCATTTT
CDR3aa: CAWSGGTRSNQPQHF

d_gene: NA
j_gene: TRBJ2-2
abundance: NA
v_gene: TRBV18
CDR3nt: TGTGCCAGCTCACCAGGTAGCGCAGACGGGGAGCTGTTTTTT
CDR3aa: CASSPGSADGELFF